The clone carrying this T cell receptor (beta chain) was seen many times. The antigen remains undetermined. Genomic DNA templated the TCR beta VDJ and CDR3 profiling. In TCRdb, the reads were re-called with MiXCR into one record per CDR3 protein. Of 160,000 or so distinct CDR3 sequences listed, 40% to 55% are singletons. J lost 5 bases, V lost 3 bases, and 5 bases had no gene match. The CDR3 sequence is 15 residues long. Germline CDR1 LNHDA, CDR2 SQIVND (reference sequence). This record comes from a study of CD8+CD57+ T cells in acquired aplastic anemia. For the study at large: Across the sorted CD4+ and CD8+ cells, DNA amounts averaged about 3 ug. Study-level points and caveats: Researchers reported that CD8+ Simpson's diversity was not significantly different in patients versus controls. About 30 shared CD8+ CDR3s appeared highly expressed within patients' immunodominant clones.

Flow cytometry had shown expanded CD8+CD57+ cells in the patients chosen for sequencing. In all patients, the disease was severe acquired aplastic anemia. Sample: sorted CD4+, CD8+, or CD8+CD57+ T cells (not recorded which) from PBMCs. This clonotype originated in a human donor with aplastic anemia. The chain recombines TRBV19 with TRBJ1-1, with 11 bases identical to TRBD1. CDR3 bases: TGTGCCAGTAGTATCCCGGGACAGGGGGGAACTGAAGCTTTCTTT. This sequence encodes CASSIPGQGGTEAFF.